Listed below are T cell receptor beta chains from one sample, sequenced in a study of CD8+ T cells in alopecia areata. Profiled with immunoSEQ multiplex PCR; TCRdb holds only in-frame clones, not every one. The table has 200,000 to 250,000 clones, 50% to 70% seen once. Sequenced here: CD4+ T cells sorted from blood, sampled at week 0. These receptor sequences come from a human donor with alopecia areata. Both conserved end residues are part of each CDR3. The D gene is left open where the match is weak. Where a row states a size, it is once, few, many or the class of an expanded clone; other rows omit it.

cdr3_aa: CASSDLASNQPQHF
cdr3_nt: TGTGCCAGCAGCGACCTCGCAAGCAATCAGCCCCAGCATTTT
clone_size: .
d_call: .
v_call: TRBV5-4
j_call: TRBJ1-5

cdr3_aa: CASSPERIYEQYF
cdr3_nt: TGTGCCAGCTCACCAGAGAGAATCTACGAGCAGTACTTC
clone_size: few
d_call: .
v_call: TRBV18
j_call: TRBJ2-7

cdr3_aa: CAWSVPGSGPTGELFF
cdr3_nt: TGTGCCTGGAGTGTACCAGGGTCAGGGCCCACCGGGGAGCTGTTTTTT
clone_size: .
d_call: .
v_call: TRBV30
j_call: TRBJ2-2

cdr3_aa: CASSLGQGSSYNSPLHF
cdr3_nt: TGTGCCAGCAGTCTCGGACAGGGGAGTTCCTATAATTCACCCCTCCACTTT
clone_size: .
d_call: TRBD1
v_call: TRBV25-1
j_call: TRBJ1-6

cdr3_aa: CASSIRTANYGYTF
cdr3_nt: TGTGCCAGTAGTATCAGGACAGCTAACTATGGCTACACCTTC
clone_size: .
d_call: .
v_call: TRBV19
j_call: TRBJ1-2

cdr3_aa: CASSSLAGAQETQYF
cdr3_nt: TGTGCCAGCAGCTCCCTAGCGGGGGCCCAAGAGACCCAGTACTTC
clone_size: .
d_call: TRBD2
v_call: TRBV7-2
j_call: TRBJ2-5

cdr3_aa: CAWSLRTGAGYTF
cdr3_nt: TGTGCCTGGAGTCTACGGACAGGGGCTGGCTACACCTTC
clone_size: .
d_call: TRBD1
v_call: TRBV30
j_call: TRBJ1-2

cdr3_aa: CASSEPENYEQYF
cdr3_nt: TGCGCCAGCAGTGAGCCGGAAAACTACGAGCAGTACTTC
clone_size: few
d_call: .
v_call: TRBV10-1
j_call: TRBJ2-7

cdr3_aa: CASSLVIQASGNTIYF
cdr3_nt: TGTGCCAGCAGCTTAGTTATCCAGGCATCTGGAAACACCATATATTTT
clone_size: few
d_call: .
v_call: TRBV7-8
j_call: TRBJ1-3

cdr3_aa: CASSVNDQETQYF
cdr3_nt: TGTGCCAGCAGCGTGAATGACCAAGAGACCCAGTACTTC
clone_size: .
d_call: .
v_call: TRBV9
j_call: TRBJ2-5

cdr3_aa: CSASTGGNTEAFF
cdr3_nt: TGCAGCGCTTCGACAGGGGGCAATACTGAAGCTTTCTTT
clone_size: .
d_call: TRBD1
v_call: TRBV29-1
j_call: TRBJ1-1

cdr3_aa: CASRTGTNYGYTF
cdr3_nt: TGCGCCAGCAGGACAGGGACCAACTATGGCTACACCTTC
clone_size: once
d_call: TRBD1
v_call: TRBV5-1
j_call: TRBJ1-2

cdr3_aa: CAWSVGAAGNTIYF
cdr3_nt: TGTGCCTGGAGTGTTGGAGCAGCTGGAAACACCATATATTTT
clone_size: .
d_call: .
v_call: TRBV30
j_call: TRBJ1-3

cdr3_aa: CSAEGGLNTGELFF
cdr3_nt: TGCAGCGCCGAGGGAGGGTTGAACACCGGGGAGCTGTTTTTT
clone_size: .
d_call: TRBD2
v_call: TRBV29-1
j_call: TRBJ2-2

cdr3_aa: CASSTGRDHNSPLHF
cdr3_nt: TGTGCCAGCAGCACGGGACGGGACCATAATTCACCCCTCCACTTT
clone_size: few
d_call: .
v_call: TRBV7-9
j_call: TRBJ1-6

cdr3_aa: CASTLSGTGGYTF
cdr3_nt: TGCGCCAGCACCCTATCCGGGACGGGAGGCTACACCTTC
clone_size: .
d_call: .
v_call: TRBV5-1
j_call: TRBJ1-2

cdr3_aa: CASSSPGQGETQYF
cdr3_nt: TGTGCCAGCAGTTCCCCGGGGCAGGGGGAGACCCAGTACTTC
clone_size: few
d_call: .
v_call: TRBV6-5
j_call: TRBJ2-5

cdr3_aa: CASSLLDNTGELFF
cdr3_nt: TGTGCCAGCAGCTTGCTAGATAACACCGGGGAGCTGTTTTTT
clone_size: .
d_call: .
v_call: TRBV5-6
j_call: TRBJ2-2

cdr3_aa: CASSPGQGLYTDTQYF
cdr3_nt: TGTGCCAGCAGCCCCGGACAGGGGCTATACACAGATACGCAGTATTTT
clone_size: few
d_call: TRBD1
v_call: TRBV7-8
j_call: TRBJ2-3

cdr3_aa: CAWSQAGRARNTQYF
cdr3_nt: TGTGCCTGGAGTCAGGCGGGACGAGCCAGGAATACGCAGTATTTT
clone_size: .
d_call: .
v_call: TRBV30
j_call: TRBJ2-3

cdr3_aa: CASSLSSNQPQHF
cdr3_nt: TGTGCCAGCAGTTTATCTAGCAATCAGCCCCAGCATTTT
clone_size: .
d_call: .
v_call: TRBV27
j_call: TRBJ1-5

cdr3_aa: CAWSSPWGVNTGELFF
cdr3_nt: TGTGCCTGGAGTTCCCCTTGGGGGGTCAACACCGGGGAGCTGTTTTTT
clone_size: .
d_call: .
v_call: TRBV30
j_call: TRBJ2-2

cdr3_aa: CSVDGQINTEAFF
cdr3_nt: TGCAGCGTTGATGGGCAGATAAACACTGAAGCTTTCTTT
clone_size: .
d_call: .
v_call: TRBV29-1
j_call: TRBJ1-1

cdr3_aa: CAWSSGRSQETQYF
cdr3_nt: TGTGCCTGGAGCTCTGGGCGGTCCCAAGAGACCCAGTACTTC
clone_size: .
d_call: .
v_call: TRBV30
j_call: TRBJ2-5

cdr3_aa: CASSLVARVFATGELFF
cdr3_nt: TGTGCCAGCAGCTTAGTCGCCAGGGTTTTTGCCACCGGGGAGCTGTTTTTT
clone_size: .
d_call: .
v_call: TRBV7-2
j_call: TRBJ2-2

cdr3_aa: CASSPGGGNQPQHF
cdr3_nt: TGCGCCAGCAGTCCTGGGGGGGGCAATCAGCCCCAGCATTTT
clone_size: .
d_call: .
v_call: TRBV10-2
j_call: TRBJ1-5

cdr3_aa: CAWKNQLVTQGNTEAFF
cdr3_nt: TGTGCCTGGAAAAACCAACTCGTTACCCAGGGGAACACTGAAGCTTTCTTT
clone_size: .
d_call: .
v_call: TRBV30
j_call: TRBJ1-1

cdr3_aa: CASSPRLEGLYEQYF
cdr3_nt: TGTGCCAGCTCACCACGGCTTGAGGGTCTCTACGAGCAGTACTTC
clone_size: .
d_call: .
v_call: TRBV18
j_call: TRBJ2-7

cdr3_aa: CASSLMENTEAFF
cdr3_nt: TGTGCCAGCAGCTTAATGGAGAACACTGAAGCTTTCTTT
clone_size: few
d_call: .
v_call: TRBV7-3
j_call: TRBJ1-1

cdr3_aa: CSVRTGNYGYTF
cdr3_nt: TGCAGCGTTCGGACAGGGAACTATGGCTACACCTTC
clone_size: .
d_call: TRBD1
v_call: TRBV29-1
j_call: TRBJ1-2

cdr3_aa: CASSLNGQGGRYGYTF
cdr3_nt: TGTGCCAGCAGTTTAAATGGACAGGGAGGTCGCTATGGCTACACCTTC
clone_size: .
d_call: TRBD1
v_call: TRBV27
j_call: TRBJ1-2

cdr3_aa: CASSLNSGGHGTDTQYF
cdr3_nt: TGTGCCAGCAGCTTGAATAGCGGGGGGCACGGCACAGATACGCAGTATTTT
clone_size: few
d_call: TRBD2
v_call: TRBV11-2
j_call: TRBJ2-3

cdr3_aa: CSVDPGSSYNEQFF
cdr3_nt: TGCAGCGTTGATCCCGGGAGCTCCTACAATGAGCAGTTCTTC
clone_size: .
d_call: .
v_call: TRBV29-1
j_call: TRBJ2-1

cdr3_aa: CASSFSGTKETQYF
cdr3_nt: TGTGCTAGCAGCTTTAGCGGGACGAAAGAGACCCAGTACTTC
clone_size: .
d_call: TRBD2
v_call: TRBV7-7
j_call: TRBJ2-5

cdr3_aa: CASNKQGSNQPQHF
cdr3_nt: TGTGCCAGCAATAAACAGGGATCAAATCAGCCCCAGCATTTT
clone_size: few
d_call: .
v_call: TRBV27
j_call: TRBJ1-5

cdr3_aa: CSVSGDRSSYEQYF
cdr3_nt: TGCAGCGTGTCCGGGGACAGGAGCTCCTACGAGCAGTACTTC
clone_size: .
d_call: TRBD1
v_call: TRBV29-1
j_call: TRBJ2-7

cdr3_aa: CASSSQTGNTEAFF
cdr3_nt: TGTGCCAGCAGCTCCCAGACCGGTAACACTGAAGCTTTCTTT
clone_size: .
d_call: .
v_call: TRBV9
j_call: TRBJ1-1

cdr3_aa: CASSVETGGSYYNEQFF
cdr3_nt: TGTGCCAGCAGCGTAGAGACAGGGGGTTCCTACTACAATGAGCAGTTCTTC
clone_size: .
d_call: TRBD1
v_call: TRBV9
j_call: TRBJ2-1

cdr3_aa: CSVSTHRETEAFF
cdr3_nt: TGCAGCGTTTCTACCCATCGGGAAACTGAAGCTTTCTTT
clone_size: .
d_call: .
v_call: TRBV29-1
j_call: TRBJ1-1

cdr3_aa: CASSGLAGGHRSYNEQFF
cdr3_nt: TGTGCCAGCAGCGGACTAGCGGGAGGCCACCGCTCCTACAATGAGCAGTTCTTC
clone_size: .
d_call: TRBD2
v_call: TRBV25-1
j_call: TRBJ2-1

cdr3_aa: CASSRKRSSYEQYF
cdr3_nt: TGTGCCAGTAGTAGAAAAAGGAGCTCCTACGAGCAGTACTTC
clone_size: .
d_call: .
v_call: TRBV19
j_call: TRBJ2-7

cdr3_aa: CASSSSRGGYTF
cdr3_nt: TGTGCCAGCAGCTCAAGCAGGGGAGGCTACACCTTC
clone_size: few
d_call: .
v_call: TRBV7-8
j_call: TRBJ1-2

cdr3_aa: CASRGTGRNTEAFF
cdr3_nt: TGTGCCAGCAGGGGGACAGGGCGGAACACTGAAGCTTTCTTT
clone_size: .
d_call: TRBD1
v_call: TRBV6-5
j_call: TRBJ1-1

cdr3_aa: CASSVGRGLYGYTF
cdr3_nt: TGTGCCAGCAGCGTAGGGAGGGGGCTCTATGGCTACACCTTC
clone_size: .
d_call: TRBD1
v_call: TRBV9
j_call: TRBJ1-2